The 8 T cell receptor beta chains below come from one sample, sequenced in a study of shared clonotypes between healthy human individuals. Method: immunoSEQ multiplex PCR; TCRdb's copy keeps in-frame clones and lacks some. The table shows some 1.5 million clones, with 96% occurring only once. The sample consisted of naive CD4+ T cells sorted from blood. Specified subset: CD45RA+ positively selected. These TCRs come from a man aged 25-45 years in good health.

The table lists this clone with a count of one. This chain links TRBV5-1 with TRBJ2-5, with D possibly matching TRBD1 (5 bases). The CDR3 covers 14 residues. V lost 3 bases, J lost 4 bases, and 13 bases lay in between. Germline assignment: CDR1 SGHRS and CDR2 YFSETQ. The chain's CDR3 is CASSYSQGTETQYF. The CDR3 DNA follows: TGCGCCAGCAGCTACTCTCAGGGAACAGAGACCCAGTACTTC.

V is TRBV29-1 and J is TRBJ2-2; no definite D call. Germline assignment: CDR1 SQVTM and CDR2 ANQGSEA. CDR3 length equals 12 residues. V dropped 4 bases and J dropped 2 bases, with 5 bases sitting between them. CDR3 amino acids: CSVGENTGELFF. CDR3 nucleotide sequence: TGCAGCGTTGGAGAAAACACCGGGGAGCTGTTTTTT.

This chain connects TRBV4-2 to TRBJ2-2; TRBD1 aligns across 8 bases. With 0 bases clipped from V and 3 bases from J, the junction kept 6 bases outside the gene matches. The germline V gene encodes CDR1 LGHNA and CDR2 YNFKEQ. This CDR3 contains 17 residues. In DNA, the CDR3 is TGTGCCAGCAGCCAAGACGACAGGGGACGAGACACCGGGGAGCTGTTTTTT. Translated, it gives CASSQDDRGRDTGELFF.

The rearrangement joins TRBV6-4 to TRBJ1-2, with a tentative D call TRBD1 (5 bases). V was clipped by 2 bases and J by 1 base, with 26 bases between them. CDR1 and CDR2 from the germline V gene are MRHNA and SNTAGT. The CDR3 has 20 residues. CDR3 DNA sequence: TGTGCCAGCAGTGACGAGCCGACAGCTCATACAGACTTTCATAACTATGGCTACACCTTC. Its translation is CASSDEPTAHTDFHNYGYTF.

The J gene is TRBJ1-3, the V gene TRBV28; 10 bases agree with TRBD1. The CDR3 spans 18 residues. Per germline, CDR1 MDHEN and CDR2 SYDVKM. The junction had 11 bases not matched to a gene; V was cut back by 1 base and J by 5 bases. The CDR3 bases are TGTGCCAGCAGTTTATCCCTGATGCGACAGGGGGCCCGAAACACCATATATTTT. Translated, it gives CASSLSLMRQGARNTIYF. Supplemented by reference TRBV28 and TRBJ1-3, the full variable domain reads DVKVTQSSRYLVKRTGEKVFLECVQDMDHENMFWYRQDPGLGLRLIYFSYDVKMKEKGDIPEGYSVSREKKERFSLILESASTNQTSMYLCASSLSLMRQGARNTIYFGEGSWLTVV.

The V and J genes are TRBV7-2 and TRBJ1-2; D remains unclear. Germline CDR1 and CDR2: SGHTA and FQGNSA. V dropped 5 bases and J dropped 4 bases, with 11 bases sitting between them. The CDR3 spans 13 residues. CDR3 in amino acids: CASSLEVSYGYTF. In DNA form, the CDR3 reads TGTGCCAGCAGCCTAGAGGTGTCCTATGGCTACACCTTC.

The chain carries TRBV2 and TRBJ2-7; D is ambiguous. V lost 2 bases to trimming and J lost 0 bases, with 14 bases between them. CDR1 SNHLY and CDR2 FYNNEI come from the germline V gene. This CDR3 spans 16 amino acids. The CDR3 region is CASSEFFQVSSYEQYF. The CDR3 DNA is TGTGCCAGCAGTGAATTTTTCCAGGTGAGCTCCTACGAGCAGTACTTC.

V usage is TRBV27 and J usage is TRBJ1-1, with D perhaps TRBD1 (5 bases). The ends were cut back, 6 bases at V and 6 bases at J, with 17 bases in the middle. The length of the CDR3 is 14 residues. Germline loops: CDR1 MNHEY, CDR2 SMNVEV (reference sequence). The CDR3 loop reads CASSPGTIGAEAFF. CDR3 nucleotide sequence: TGTGCCAGCAGCCCCGGGACCATTGGGGCTGAAGCTTTCTTT.